These 10 T cell receptor beta chains originate from one sample sequenced in a study of T cells in Graves' hyperthyroidism and ophthalmopathy. The TCR beta CDR3 regions underwent amplification using RNA transcripts as the source. First-round RT-PCR of the TCR CDR3 relied on the HTBI primer set. TCRdb reprocessed the multiplex PCR reads with MiXCR, giving one entry per CDR3 protein. Of more than 300,000 distinct CDR3 sequences listed, roughly 17% are singletons. Sequencing used blood. The receptors originated from a woman aged 25-40 years with Graves' hyperthyroidism that later progressed to Graves' ophthalmopathy.

This clonotype was observed many times. The V and J genes are TRBV3-1 and TRBJ1-2; 8 bases line up with TRBD1. Germline V gene sequence: CDR1 LGHDT, CDR2 YNNKEL (reference sequence). This CDR3 has 17 residues. The V gene end was trimmed by 4 bases and the J gene end by 8 bases; junction bases not matched to a gene: 18. The CDR3 DNA reads TGTGCCAGCAGCCCCGGGACAGGTCTCCTCGCAACGCCCGGCTACACCTTC. It yields the protein CASSPGTGLLATPGYTF. Together with reference TRBV3-1 and TRBJ1-2, the CDR3 gives the full variable domain: DTAVSQTPKYLVTQMGNDKSIKCEQNLGHDTMYWYKQDSKKFLKIMFSYNNKELIINETVPNRFSPKSPDKAHLNLHINSLELGDSAVYFCASSPGTGLLATPGYTFGSGTRLTVV.

This clonotype has a count of ten or more. J is TRBJ2-7 and V is TRBV5-5, with 9 bases lining up with TRBD1. Germline V gives CDR1 SGHKS, CDR2 YYEKEE (reference sequence). With 3 bases clipped from V and 6 bases from J, the junction kept 10 bases outside the gene matches. This CDR3 contains 15 residues. For the CDR3, the DNA is TGTGCCAGCAGCTGGCCGGGACAGGGCCCCCTCGAGCAGTACTTC. Residues: CASSWPGQGPLEQYF. Based on the CDR3 plus reference TRBV5-5 and TRBJ2-7, the full variable domain is DAGVTQSPTHLIKTRGQQVTLRCSPISGHKSVSWYQQVLGQGPQFIFQYYEKEERGRGNFPDRFSARQFPNYSSELNVNALLLGDSALYLCASSWPGQGPLEQYFGPGTRLTVT.

V is TRBV4-1 and J is TRBJ1-1, with D uncertain. The CDR3 is 17 residues long. Germline V lookup: CDR1 MGHRA, CDR2 YSYEKL. The V and J ends lost 1 base and 5 bases respectively, with 20 bases between them. CDR3 sequence: CASSQATPAGLSTEAFF. In nucleotides, the CDR3 is TGCGCCAGCAGCCAAGCAACGCCAGCTGGGCTGAGTACTGAAGCTTTCTTT.

This clonotype was seen at least ten times. This chain joins TRBV28 and TRBJ2-5; D might be TRBD2 (5 bases). From germline, CDR1 is MDHEN and CDR2 SYDVKM. This CDR3 spans 15 amino acids. Deletions cut 2 bases from V and 4 bases from J, with 14 bases between. CDR3 residues: CASSLDRRFGETQYF. The CDR3 nucleotides read TGTGCCAGCAGTTTAGATCGGAGGTTTGGAGAGACCCAGTACTTC.

The V gene is TRBV3-1, the J gene TRBJ2-2, with no clear D. CDR3 length: 15 amino acids. V lost 3 bases to trimming and J lost 1 base, with 9 bases between them. Germline V gene lookup returns CDR1 LGHDT and CDR2 YNNKEL (reference sequence). The CDR3 DNA reads as TGTGCCAGCAGCCAGCCTAGTCTGAACACCGGGGAGCTGTTTTTT. It translates to CASSQPSLNTGELFF.

This clonotype was counted at least ten times. The chain's CDR3 is CASSLDPLGSEAFF. CDR3 coding DNA: TGTGCCAGCAGCTTAGATCCTTTGGGCTCTGAAGCTTTCTTT. The rearrangement joins TRBV11-2 to TRBJ1-1; no definite D call. V dropped 0 bases and J dropped 6 bases, with 11 bases sitting between them. Per the germline V gene, CDR1 is SGHAT and CDR2 is FQNNGV. The CDR3 loop spans 14 amino acids.

This clonotype was counted at least ten times. The CDR3 DNA reads TGCAGCGCTGGGTCCCAGGGACAGGGTAAAGAAGGCTACACCTTC. This encodes CSAGSQGQGKEGYTF. This chain connects TRBV29-1 to TRBJ1-2; 9 nucleotides agree with TRBD1. The V gene's germline CDR1 is SQVTM and CDR2 ANQGSEA. V dropped 7 bases and J dropped 8; count of bases not matched to a gene: 17. The CDR3 extends over 15 amino acids.

In its sample, this clonotype was seen many times. V is TRBV28 and J is TRBJ2-7, with TRBD1 matching over 12 bases. CDR1 MDHEN and CDR2 SYDVKM come from the germline V gene. V shed 5 bases and J 3 bases; nucleotides not matched to a gene: 5. This CDR3 is built from 15 residues. The DNA of the CDR3 is TGTGCCAGCAGTCCCCGGGACAGGGGGCTCTACGAGCAGTACTTC. This encodes CASSPRDRGLYEQYF.

This clonotype was counted at least ten times. V and J are TRBV28 and TRBJ2-2, with TRBD2 matching over 8 bases. The CDR3 consists of 18 residues. Losses at the gene ends were 6 bases for V and 6 bases for J; bases not matched to a gene: 18. Germline CDR1 MDHEN, CDR2 SYDVKM. CDR3: CASSPHPREAPGAGELFF. CDR3 in DNA: TGTGCCAGCAGCCCGCATCCGCGGGAGGCCCCCGGCGCCGGGGAGCTGTTTTTT.

The CDR3 sequence is CSARDRGTGDQPQHF. DNA for the CDR3: TGCAGTGCTAGAGATCGCGGGACAGGGGATCAGCCCCAGCATTTT. The rearrangement joins TRBV20-1 to TRBJ1-5, with 10 bases lining up with TRBD1. Germline loops: CDR1 DFQATT, CDR2 SNEGSKA (reference sequence). Trimming at V came to 0 bases and at J to 5 bases, leaving 4 bases not matched to a gene. This CDR3 region has 15 residues.